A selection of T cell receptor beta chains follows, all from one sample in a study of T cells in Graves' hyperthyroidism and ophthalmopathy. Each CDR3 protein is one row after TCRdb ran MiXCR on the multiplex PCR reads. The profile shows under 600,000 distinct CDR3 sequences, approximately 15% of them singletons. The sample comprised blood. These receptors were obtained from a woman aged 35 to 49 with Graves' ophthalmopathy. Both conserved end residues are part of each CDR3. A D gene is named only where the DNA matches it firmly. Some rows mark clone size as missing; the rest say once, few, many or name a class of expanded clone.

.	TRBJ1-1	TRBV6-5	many	CASSYSTGNTEAFF	TGTGCCAGCAGTTACTCGACAGGGAACACTGAAGCTTTCTTT
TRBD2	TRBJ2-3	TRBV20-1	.	CSATSGTSGTTRGDTQYF	TGCAGTGCTACCTCCGGGACTAGCGGGACGACAAGAGGGGATACGCAGTATTTT
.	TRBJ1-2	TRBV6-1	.	CASGTYYGYTF	TGTGCCAGCGGGACTTACTATGGCTACACCTTC
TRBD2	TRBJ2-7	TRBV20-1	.	CSARDLRGRTYEQYF	TGCAGTGCTAGAGATTTGCGCGGGAGGACCTACGAGCAGTACTTC
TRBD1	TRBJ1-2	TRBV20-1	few	CSARGQGNYGYTF	TGCAGTGCTAGAGGACAGGGGAACTATGGCTACACCTTC
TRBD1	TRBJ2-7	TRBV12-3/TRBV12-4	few	CASKTSGGLSYEQYF	TGTGCCAGCAAGACTTCAGGGGGCTTATCCTACGAGCAGTACTTC
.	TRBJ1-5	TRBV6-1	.	CASSEFSGGGQPQHF	TGTGCCAGCAGTGAATTCTCGGGGGGCGGTCAGCCCCAGCATTTT
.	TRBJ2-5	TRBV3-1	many	CASSQRGYQETQYF	TGTGCCAGCAGCCAACGAGGGTACCAAGAGACCCAGTACTTC
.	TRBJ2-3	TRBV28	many	CASSTTGGADTQYF	TGTGCCAGCAGTACTACGGGTGGTGCAGATACGCAGTATTTT
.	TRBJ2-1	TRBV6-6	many	CASSYSGLGPNEQFF	TGTGCCAGCAGTTACTCGGGGTTGGGTCCCAATGAGCAGTTCTTC
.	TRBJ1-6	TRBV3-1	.	CASSSSVQNSPLHF	TGTGCCAGCAGCAGCAGCGTGCAGAATTCACCCCTCCACTTT
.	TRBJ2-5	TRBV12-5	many	CASGLGGGAETQYF	TGTGCTAGTGGTTTGGGGGGGGGCGCAGAGACCCAGTACTTC
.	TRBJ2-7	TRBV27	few	CASSLTAGTRVGYEQYF	TGTGCCAGCAGTTTAACCGCCGGGACCCGCGTAGGTTACGAGCAGTACTTC
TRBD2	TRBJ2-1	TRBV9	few	CASSVSTGGGGNNEQFF	TGTGCCAGCAGCGTATCCACCGGGGGGGGAGGGAACAATGAGCAGTTCTTC
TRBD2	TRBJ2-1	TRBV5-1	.	CASSRVGGGNEQFF	TGCGCCAGCAGCCGGGTCGGGGGGGGGAATGAGCAGTTCTTC
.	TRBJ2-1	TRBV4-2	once	CASSQDSSLSSYNEQFF	TGTGCCAGCAGCCAAGATTCGTCCCTAAGCTCCTACAATGAGCAGTTCTTC
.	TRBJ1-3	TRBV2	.	CAEGGSGNTIYF	TGTGCCGAGGGTGGGTCTGGAAACACCATATATTTT
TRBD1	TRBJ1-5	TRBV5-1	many	CASSLTGDPNQPQHF	TGCGCCAGCAGCTTGACAGGGGATCCCAATCAGCCCCAGCATTTT
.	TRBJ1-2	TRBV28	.	CASSLDGISGGYTF	TGTGCCAGCAGTTTAGATGGGATTTCGGGGGGCTACACCTTC
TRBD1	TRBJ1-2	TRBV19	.	CASSWAGRKRDRGSSGYTF	TGTGCCAGTAGTTGGGCCGGTCGTAAGCGGGACAGGGGATCGAGTGGCTACACCTTC
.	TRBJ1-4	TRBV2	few	CASSQQGYEKLFF	TGTGCCAGCAGTCAACAGGGATATGAAAAACTGTTTTTT
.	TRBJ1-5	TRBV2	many	CASHPLLAESNQPQHF	TGTGCCAGCCATCCCCTTCTGGCAGAAAGCAATCAGCCCCAGCATTTT
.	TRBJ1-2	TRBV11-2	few	CASSLWVGGYTF	TGTGCCAGCAGCTTATGGGTAGGAGGCTACACCTTC
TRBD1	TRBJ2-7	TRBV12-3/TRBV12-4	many	CASSSRTGDYEQYF	TGTGCCAGCAGTTCAAGGACAGGGGACTACGAGCAGTACTTC
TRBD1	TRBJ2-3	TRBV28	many	CASSPLDRVGTDTQYF	TGTGCCAGCAGTCCCTTGGACAGGGTGGGCACAGATACGCAGTATTTT
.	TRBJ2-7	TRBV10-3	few	CAISRGAGDYEQYF	TGTGCCATCAGTCGGGGGGCCGGCGACTACGAGCAGTACTTC
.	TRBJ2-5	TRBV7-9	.	CASSRLGNQETRYF	TGTGCCAGCAGCCGACTAGGGAACCAAGAGACCCGGTACTTC
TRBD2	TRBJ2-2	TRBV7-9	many	CASSSPGLASGGELFF	TGTGCCAGCAGCTCACCGGGACTAGCGAGTGGCGGGGAGCTGTTTTTT
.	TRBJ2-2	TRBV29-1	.	CSVVGRGTLNTGELFF	TGCAGCGTTGTGGGTCGGGGGACGTTAAACACCGGGGAGCTGTTTTTT
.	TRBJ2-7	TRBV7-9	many	CASSSGHLLYEQYF	TGTGCCAGCAGCTCGGGGCATCTCCTTTACGAGCAGTACTTC
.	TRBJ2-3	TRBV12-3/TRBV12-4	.	CASGGVSITDTQYF	TGTGCCAGCGGGGGTGTCTCCATCACAGATACGCAGTATTTT
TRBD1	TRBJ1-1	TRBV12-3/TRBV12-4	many	CASSLWTGTNTEAFF	TGTGCCAGCAGTTTGTGGACAGGGACGAACACTGAAGCTTTCTTT
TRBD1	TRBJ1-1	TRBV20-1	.	CSVKQGATEAFF	TGCAGTGTTAAACAGGGGGCCACTGAAGCTTTCTTT
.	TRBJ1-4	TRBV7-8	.	CASSLGQFNEKLFF	TGTGCCAGCAGCTTAGGGCAGTTTAATGAAAAACTGTTTTTT
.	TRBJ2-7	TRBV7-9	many	CASSAQSGVGEQYF	TGTGCCAGCAGCGCGCAATCGGGGGTGGGCGAGCAGTACTTC
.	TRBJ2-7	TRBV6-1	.	CATRQAYEQYF	TGTGCCACCAGACAGGCCTACGAGCAGTACTTC
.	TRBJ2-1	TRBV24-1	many	CATSEHRDNNEQFF	TGTGCCACCAGTGAACACCGGGACAACAATGAGCAGTTCTTC
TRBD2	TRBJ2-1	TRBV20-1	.	CSARSGRADEQFF	TGCAGTGCTAGGAGCGGGAGGGCCGATGAGCAGTTCTTC
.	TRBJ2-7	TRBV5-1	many	CASSLSQPVDEQYF	TGCGCCAGCAGCTTGTCCCAACCGGTCGACGAGCAGTACTTC
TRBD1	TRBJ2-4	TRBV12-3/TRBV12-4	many	CASSGRDRGGNIQYF	TGTGCCAGCAGTGGGAGGGACAGGGGGGGAAACATTCAGTACTTC
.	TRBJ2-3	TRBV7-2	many	CASSLAGFSTDTQYF	TGTGCCAGCAGCTTGGCGGGCTTTAGCACAGATACGCAGTATTTT
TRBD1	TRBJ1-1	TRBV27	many	CASSSQGQHTEAFF	TGTGCCAGCAGTTCACAGGGGCAACACACTGAAGCTTTCTTT
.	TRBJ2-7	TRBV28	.	CASSLGSDSHYEQYF	TGTGCCAGCAGTTTGGGTAGTGACAGTCACTACGAGCAGTACTTC
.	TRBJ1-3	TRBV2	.	CAGGRGGNTIYF	TGTGCCGGAGGGCGGGGCGGAAACACCATATATTTT
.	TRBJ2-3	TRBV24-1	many	CATRDTTSGSQYF	TGTGCCACCAGGGATACCACCTCAGGATCTCAGTATTTT
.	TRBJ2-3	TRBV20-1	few	CSASGSHTDTQYF	TGCAGTGCTTCCGGATCGCACACAGATACGCAGTATTTT
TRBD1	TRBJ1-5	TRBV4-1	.	CASSQTTGTLQPQHF	TGCGCCAGCAGCCAAACGACAGGGACCCTGCAGCCCCAGCATTTT
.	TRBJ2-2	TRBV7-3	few	CASSKAGTLNTGELFF	TGTGCCAGCAGTAAAGCAGGGACTTTGAACACCGGGGAGCTGTTTTTT
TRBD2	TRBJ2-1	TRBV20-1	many	CSADSGRAYNEQFF	TGCAGTGCCGACAGCGGGAGGGCGTACAATGAGCAGTTCTTC
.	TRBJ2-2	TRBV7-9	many	CASSLVARAGELFF	TGTGCCAGCAGCTTAGTAGCGAGGGCCGGGGAGCTGTTTTTT
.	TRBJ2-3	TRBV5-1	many	CASSLVSAPYTQYF	TGCGCCAGCAGCTTGGTCTCGGCCCCCTATACGCAGTATTTT
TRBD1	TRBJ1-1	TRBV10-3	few	CAISRQGLNTEAFF	TGTGCCATCAGTAGACAGGGGCTGAACACTGAAGCTTTCTTT
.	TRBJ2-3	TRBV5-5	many	CASSWVVDTQYF	TGTGCCAGCAGCTGGGTGGTTGATACGCAGTATTTT
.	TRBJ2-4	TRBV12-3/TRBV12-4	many	CASRSGGRTLNIQYF	TGTGCCAGCAGATCCGGGGGACGGACTCTTAACATTCAGTACTTC